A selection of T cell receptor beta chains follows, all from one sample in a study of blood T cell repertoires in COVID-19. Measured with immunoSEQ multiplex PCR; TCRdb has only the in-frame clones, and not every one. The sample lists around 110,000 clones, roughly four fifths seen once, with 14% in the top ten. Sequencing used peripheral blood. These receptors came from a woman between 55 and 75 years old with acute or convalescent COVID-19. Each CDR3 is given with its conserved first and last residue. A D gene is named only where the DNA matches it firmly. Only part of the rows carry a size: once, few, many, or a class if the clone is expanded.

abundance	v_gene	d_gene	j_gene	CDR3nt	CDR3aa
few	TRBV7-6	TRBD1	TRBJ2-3	TGTGCCAGCCAGGGGGCAGATACGCAGTATTTT	CASQGADTQYF
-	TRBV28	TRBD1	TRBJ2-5	TGTGCCAGCAGTCCGGACAGGGGGGAGACCCAGTACTTC	CASSPDRGETQYF
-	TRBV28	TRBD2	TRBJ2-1	TGTGCCAGCAGTTTAGCGGGAGGGTGGGATGAGCAGTTCTTC	CASSLAGGWDEQFF
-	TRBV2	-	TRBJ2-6	TGTGCCAGCAGTGAAGCGCTTCGGGGCTCTGGGGCCAACGTCCTGACTTTC	CASSEALRGSGANVLTF
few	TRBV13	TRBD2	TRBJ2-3	TGTGCCAGCAGCAAAGCCCCCCCGGGAGCGGGGGGATACACAGATACGCAGTATTTT	CASSKAPPGAGGYTDTQYF
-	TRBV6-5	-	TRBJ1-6	TGTGCCAGCAGTTTACAGGGATATTCACCCCTCCACTTT	CASSLQGYSPLHF
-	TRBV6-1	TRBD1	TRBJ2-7	TGTGCCAGCAGTGAACAGGGGGCCGATTACGAGCAGTACTTC	CASSEQGADYEQYF
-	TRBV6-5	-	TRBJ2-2	TGTGCCAGCAGTTACTCAGGGGGGGCGGCCACCGGGGAGCTGTTTTTT	CASSYSGGAATGELFF
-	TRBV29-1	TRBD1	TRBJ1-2	TGCAGCGTTGTAGGGGGCACGATCAACTATGGCTACACCTTC	CSVVGGTINYGYTF
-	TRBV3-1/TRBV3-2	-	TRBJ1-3	TGTGCCAGCACACCGGGAGGGTGGTCTGGAAACACCATATATTTT	CASTPGGWSGNTIYF
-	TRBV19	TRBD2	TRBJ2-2	TGTGCCAGTAGTATACGAGCTAGCGGGAGGATGGGCGGGGAGCTGTTTTTT	CASSIRASGRMGGELFF
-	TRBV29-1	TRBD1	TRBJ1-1	TGCAGCGTTGGGACAGGAGGTTTGGTGGGCACTGAAGCTTTCTTT	CSVGTGGLVGTEAFF
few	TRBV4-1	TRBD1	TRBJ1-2	TGCGCCAGCAGCCAACGGACAGGGGGAGTAGGTTATGGCTACACCTTC	CASSQRTGGVGYGYTF
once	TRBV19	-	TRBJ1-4	TGTGCCAGTAGCCACGGCGGGGGAACTAATGAAAAACTGTTTTTT	CASSHGGGTNEKLFF
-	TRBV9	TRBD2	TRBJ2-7	TGTGCCAGCAGCGTAGAAGGGACTAGTATAGGGCGCGAGCAGTACTTC	CASSVEGTSIGREQYF
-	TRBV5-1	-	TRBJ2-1	TGCGCCAGCAGCTTACACAGGGACTCCTACAATGAGCAGTTCTTC	CASSLHRDSYNEQFF
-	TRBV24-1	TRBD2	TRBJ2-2	TGTGCCACCAGTGATCCACGGACTAGCAAGGCCGGGGAGCTGTTTTTT	CATSDPRTSKAGELFF
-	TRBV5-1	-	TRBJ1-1	TGCGCCAGCAGCTTGGAGTGGAGGAACACTGAAGCTTTCTTT	CASSLEWRNTEAFF
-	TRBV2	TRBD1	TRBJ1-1	TGTGCCAGCAGCGGGACAGGGGGGTTTAGCACTGAAGCTTTCTTT	CASSGTGGFSTEAFF
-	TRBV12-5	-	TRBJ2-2	TGTGCTAGTGGTTTGGCCACAGGGACCGCCGGGGAGCTGTTTTTT	CASGLATGTAGELFF
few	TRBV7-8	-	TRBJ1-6	TGTGCCAGCAGCTTAGCTAGGGGGTCCTCCTATAATTCACCCCTCCACTTT	CASSLARGSSYNSPLHF
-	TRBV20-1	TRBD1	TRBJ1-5	TGCAGTGCTAGTCCCCAGGGGACAGGGGGCGATTATAGCAATCAGCCCCAGCATTTT	CSASPQGTGGDYSNQPQHF
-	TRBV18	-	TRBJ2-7	TGTGCCAGCTCGCTTACAGGGACCGACGAGCAGTACTTC	CASSLTGTDEQYF
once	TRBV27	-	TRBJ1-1	TGTGCCAGCAGTCCCCCTGGGGGCAAGGCTTTCTTT	CASSPPGGKAFF
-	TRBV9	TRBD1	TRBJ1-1	TGTGCCAGCAGCGTAGCACCGGGACAGGGTCCGAACACTGAAGCTTTCTTT	CASSVAPGQGPNTEAFF
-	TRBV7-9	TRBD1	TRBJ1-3	TGTGCCAGCAGCCCACAGGGGGTTGGAAACACCATATATTTT	CASSPQGVGNTIYF
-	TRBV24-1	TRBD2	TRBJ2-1	TGTGCCACCAGTGACTCCTCTCTAGCGGGGGGGAACAATGAGCAGTTCTTC	CATSDSSLAGGNNEQFF
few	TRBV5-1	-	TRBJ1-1	TGCGCCAGCAGCTTGATGCAGGGGAACACTGAAGCTTTCTTT	CASSLMQGNTEAFF
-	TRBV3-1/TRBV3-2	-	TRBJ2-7	TGTGCCAGCAGCCTGGGGAGATACGAGCAGTACTTC	CASSLGRYEQYF
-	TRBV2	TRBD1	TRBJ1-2	TGTGCCAGCAGTGAAGTCGGAGGGGGCAGGGGCTACACCTTC	CASSEVGGGRGYTF
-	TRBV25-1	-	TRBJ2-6	TGTGCCAGCAGTGTTCCGGGACACGTCTCTGGGGCCAACGTCCTGACTTTC	CASSVPGHVSGANVLTF
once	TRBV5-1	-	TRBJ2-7	TGCGCCAGCAGCTTAGGGGGAGAGTCCTACGAGCAGTACTTC	CASSLGGESYEQYF
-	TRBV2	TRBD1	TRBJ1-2	TGTGCCAGCAGACCGGGACAGGGGAACTATGGCTACACCTTC	CASRPGQGNYGYTF
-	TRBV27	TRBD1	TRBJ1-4	TGTGCCAGCAGTCGGGACAGGGACATTCAGCGAAAAACTGTTTTT	CASSRDRDIQRKTVF
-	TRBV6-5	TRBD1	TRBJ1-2	TGTGCCAGCAGTAGACAGGGATACTATGGCTACACCTTC	CASSRQGYYGYTF
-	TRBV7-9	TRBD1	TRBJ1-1	TGTGCCAGCGTAGGCAGGGGGTTCACTGAAGCTTTCTTT	CASVGRGFTEAFF
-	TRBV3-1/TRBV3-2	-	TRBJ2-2	TGTGCCAGCAGCCAAGTAGAACTAGTTCTTACCGGGGAGCTGTTTTTT	CASSQVELVLTGELFF
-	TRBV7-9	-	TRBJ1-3	TGTGCCAGCAGCCCACGGGGAGCAGGAAACACCATATATTTT	CASSPRGAGNTIYF
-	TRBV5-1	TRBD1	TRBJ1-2	TGCGCCAGCAGTCTTGAAGGGGACAGGGTCGCTGGCTACACCTTC	CASSLEGDRVAGYTF
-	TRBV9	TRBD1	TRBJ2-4	TGTGCCAGCAGCGTAGACGGGACAGGGGGTAGCATTCAGTACTTC	CASSVDGTGGSIQYF
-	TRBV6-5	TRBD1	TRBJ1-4	TGTGCCAGCAGTCGACAGGGGCCTAATGAAAAACTGTTTTTT	CASSRQGPNEKLFF
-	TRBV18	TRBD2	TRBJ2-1	TGTGCCAGCTCACCACCAGCGGGAGTCTACAATGAGCAGTTCTTC	CASSPPAGVYNEQFF